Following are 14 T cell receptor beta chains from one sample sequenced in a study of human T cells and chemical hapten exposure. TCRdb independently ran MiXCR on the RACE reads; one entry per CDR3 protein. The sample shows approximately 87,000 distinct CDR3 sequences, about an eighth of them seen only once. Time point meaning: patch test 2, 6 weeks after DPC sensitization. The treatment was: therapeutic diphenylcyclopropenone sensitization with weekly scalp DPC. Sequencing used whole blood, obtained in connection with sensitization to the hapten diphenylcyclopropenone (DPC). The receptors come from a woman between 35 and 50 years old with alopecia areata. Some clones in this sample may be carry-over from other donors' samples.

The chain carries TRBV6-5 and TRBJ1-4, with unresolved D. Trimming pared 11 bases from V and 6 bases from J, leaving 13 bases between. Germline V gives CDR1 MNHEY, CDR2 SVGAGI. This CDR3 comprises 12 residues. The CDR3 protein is CAVGRPYEKLFF. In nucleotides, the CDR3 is TGTGCCGTCGGCAGGCCCTATGAAAAACTGTTTTTT.

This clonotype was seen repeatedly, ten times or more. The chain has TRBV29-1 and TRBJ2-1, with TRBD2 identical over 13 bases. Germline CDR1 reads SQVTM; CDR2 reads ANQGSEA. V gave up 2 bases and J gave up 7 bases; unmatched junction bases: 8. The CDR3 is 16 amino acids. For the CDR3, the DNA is TGCAGCGTTGAAACCCCACTAGCGGGAGGGTATAATGAGCAGTTCTTC. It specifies CSVETPLAGGYNEQFF.

The CDR3 loop is CASSRGTGKTYEQYF. CDR3 nucleotides: TGTGCCAGCAGCCGGGGGACAGGGAAAACCTACGAGCAGTACTTC. The chain is built from TRBV7-9 and TRBJ2-7; 9 nucleotides line up with TRBD1. The V segment lost 5 bases and the J segment 2 bases; nucleotides outside the gene matches: 7. This CDR3 has 15 amino acids. Germline V gene sequence: CDR1 SEHNR, CDR2 FQNEAQ (reference sequence).

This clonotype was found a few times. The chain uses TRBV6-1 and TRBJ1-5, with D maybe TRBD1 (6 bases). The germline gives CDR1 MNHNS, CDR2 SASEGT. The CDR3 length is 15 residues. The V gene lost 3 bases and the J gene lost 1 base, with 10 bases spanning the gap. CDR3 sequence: CASSDSTGSNQPQHF. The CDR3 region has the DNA TGTGCCAGCAGTGACTCTACAGGGAGCAATCAGCCCCAGCATTTT.

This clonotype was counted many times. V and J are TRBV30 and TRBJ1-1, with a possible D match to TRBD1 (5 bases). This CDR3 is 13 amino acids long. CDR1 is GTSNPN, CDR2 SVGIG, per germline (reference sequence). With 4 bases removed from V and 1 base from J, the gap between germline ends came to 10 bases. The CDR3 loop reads CAWTADTNTEAFF. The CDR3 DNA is TGTGCCTGGACCGCGGACACGAACACTGAAGCTTTCTTT.

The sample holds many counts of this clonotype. The CDR3 loop reads CASSYSVWQANEKLFF. In DNA, the CDR3 is TGTGCCAGCAGTTACTCGGTCTGGCAGGCTAATGAAAAACTGTTTTTT. The genes are TRBV6-5 and TRBJ1-4, with D hard to call. This CDR3 is built from 16 residues. V was clipped by 0 bases and J by 3 bases, with 11 bases between them. Germline lookup yields CDR1 MNHEY and CDR2 SVGAGI.

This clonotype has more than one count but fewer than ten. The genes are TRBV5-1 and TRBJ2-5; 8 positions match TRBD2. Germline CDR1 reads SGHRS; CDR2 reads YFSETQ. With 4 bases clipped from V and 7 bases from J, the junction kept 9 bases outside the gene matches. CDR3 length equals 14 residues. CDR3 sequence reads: CASSPLAGLGTQYF. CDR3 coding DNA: TGCGCCAGCAGCCCTCTCGCGGGACTAGGGACCCAGTACTTC.

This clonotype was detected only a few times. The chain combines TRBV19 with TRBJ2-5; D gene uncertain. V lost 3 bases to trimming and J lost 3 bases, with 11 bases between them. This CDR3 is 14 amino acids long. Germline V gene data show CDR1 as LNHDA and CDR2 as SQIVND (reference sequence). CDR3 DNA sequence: TGTGCCAGTAGTATCGGGCGGATGAAAGAGACCCAGTACTTC. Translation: CASSIGRMKETQYF.

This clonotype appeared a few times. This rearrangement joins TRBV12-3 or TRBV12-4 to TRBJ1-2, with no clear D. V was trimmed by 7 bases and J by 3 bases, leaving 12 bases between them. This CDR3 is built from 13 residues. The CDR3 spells CASIRGKDYGYTF. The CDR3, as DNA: TGTGCCAGCATCCGTGGGAAGGACTATGGCTACACCTTC.

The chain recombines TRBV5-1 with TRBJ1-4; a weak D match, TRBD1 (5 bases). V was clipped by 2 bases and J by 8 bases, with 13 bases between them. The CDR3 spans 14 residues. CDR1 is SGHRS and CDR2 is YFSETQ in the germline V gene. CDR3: CASSFGREGEKLFF. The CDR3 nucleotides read TGCGCCAGCAGCTTCGGCAGGGAGGGAGAAAAACTGTTTTTT.

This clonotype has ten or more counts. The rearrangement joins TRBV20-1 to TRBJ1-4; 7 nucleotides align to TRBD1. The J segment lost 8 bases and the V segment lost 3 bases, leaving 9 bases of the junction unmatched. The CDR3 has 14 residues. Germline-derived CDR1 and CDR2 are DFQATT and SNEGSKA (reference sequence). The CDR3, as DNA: TGCAGTGCTAGGGGCACAGGGGCAGGCGAAAAACTGTTTTTT. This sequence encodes CSARGTGAGEKLFF.

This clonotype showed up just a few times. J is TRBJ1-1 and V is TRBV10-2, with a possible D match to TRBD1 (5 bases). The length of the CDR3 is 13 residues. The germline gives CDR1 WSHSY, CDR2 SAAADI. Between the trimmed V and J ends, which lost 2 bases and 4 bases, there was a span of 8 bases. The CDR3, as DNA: TGCGCCAGCAGTGAGAATAGGGGCACTGAAGCTTTCTTT. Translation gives CASSENRGTEAFF.

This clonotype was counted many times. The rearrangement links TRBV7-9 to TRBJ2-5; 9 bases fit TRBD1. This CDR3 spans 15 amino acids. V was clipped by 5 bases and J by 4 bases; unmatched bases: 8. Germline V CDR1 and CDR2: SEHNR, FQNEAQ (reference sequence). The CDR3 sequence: CASSQISTGGETQYF. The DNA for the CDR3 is TGTGCCAGCAGCCAAATCTCGACAGGGGGAGAGACCCAGTACTTC.

The CDR3 is CASSYGPKETQYF. The CDR3 DNA follows: TGTGCCAGCAGCTACGGACCCAAGGAGACCCAGTACTTC. The chain carries TRBV7-2 and TRBJ2-5; no clear D gene. V lost 4 bases and J lost 5, with 11 bases in between. Germline CDR1 SGHTA, CDR2 FQGNSA. The CDR3 has 13 amino acids.